This T cell receptor (beta chain) is drawn from a study of T-cell reconstitution after alpha-beta-depleted transplantation in children. V was clipped by 6 bases and J by 4 bases; unmatched bases: 14. CDR3 length: 16 amino acids. This sample's TCRbeta library carried unique molecular identifier barcodes. MiXCR, run by TCRdb on the PCR reads, gives a single entry per CDR3 protein. The data show 90,000 to 100,000 distinct CDR3 sequences, less than 25% seen once. The sequences come from PBMCs, collected before TCRalphabeta/CD19-depleted stem cell transplant. The gene calls are TRBV12-3 or TRBV12-4 and TRBJ2-7; TRBD2 agrees at 8 bases. This sequence originates from a boy aged 2 to 10 with acute lymphoblastic leukemia, due to receive a stem cell transplant. The CDR3 DNA sequence: TGTGCCAGCAGCCCGGCTGCCAGCGGGAGCACGTACGAGCAGTACTTC. Translation: CASSPAASGSTYEQYF.